The 15 T cell receptor beta chains given below trace back to one sample, sequenced in a study of cytomegalovirus exposure and HLA in healthy donors. With 60 Vbeta and 13 Jbeta primers, the PCR was carried out. This table comes from immunoSEQ multiplex PCR, and its TCRdb copy is limited to in-frame clones, with some not included. Of 65,000 or so clones listed, around 80% are singletons. What was sequenced was PBMCs. These receptors were taken from a girl aged 5 to 17 in good health and CMV-seropositive.

The CDR3 loop is CASSAAGTEYGYTF. The CDR3 DNA reads TGTGCCAGCAGTGCCGCTGGGACAGAATATGGCTACACCTTC. The chain couples TRBV2 to TRBJ1-2; 7 nucleotides align to TRBD1. The CDR3 contains 14 residues. V dropped 4 bases and J dropped 5; count of bases not matched to a gene: 7. Germline V gives CDR1 SNHLY, CDR2 FYNNEI.

This chain links TRBV29-1 with TRBJ2-2, with 8 bases aligning to TRBD1. Germline CDR1 SQVTM, CDR2 ANQGSEA. The CDR3 extends over 12 amino acids. The V gene end was trimmed by 6 bases and the J gene end by 7 bases; junction bases not matched to a gene: 4. The CDR3 sequence is CSVLQGDGELFF. CDR3 coding DNA: TGCAGCGTATTACAGGGGGACGGGGAGCTGTTTTTT.

A word on this clone: One junction end disagrees with the germline gene, perhaps due to a read error. This sequence joins TRBV7-7 and TRBJ2-1, with 13 positions matching TRBD2. The CDR3 length is 15 residues. CDR1 is SSHAT and CDR2 is FNYEAQ in the germline V gene (reference sequence). CDR3 bases: TGTGCTAGCAGCTTAGGACTAGCGGGGGCCGTTGAGCAGTTCTTC. Its translation: CASSLGLAGAVEQFF.

This clone was observed a handful of times. The V gene is TRBV6-5, the J gene TRBJ2-7; 8 nucleotides agree with TRBD2. The length of the CDR3 is 15 residues. The V gene's germline CDR1 is MNHEY and CDR2 SVGAGI. The J segment lost 3 bases and the V segment lost 4 bases, leaving 8 bases of the junction unmatched. CDR3 sequence (DNA): TGTGCCAGCAGTTCCCTGGTAGCGGGAAACTACGAGCAGTACTTC. It yields the protein CASSSLVAGNYEQYF.

The V call is TRBV10-3, the J call TRBJ1-1, with 8 bases lining up with TRBD1. After removal of 2 bases from V and 1 base from J, the junction contained 12 bases not matched to a gene. This CDR3 is built from 18 residues. CDR1 ENHRY and CDR2 SYGVKD come from the germline V gene. The DNA for the CDR3 is TGTGCCATCAGTGAGCAGGGTTGGGCACAGGGGGGGAACACTGAAGCTTTCTTT. Its protein is CAISEQGWAQGGNTEAFF.

The gene calls are TRBV27 and TRBJ1-1; D is ambiguous. The CDR3 covers 13 residues. With 7 bases removed from V and 1 base from J, the gap between germline ends came to 10 bases. From germline, CDR1 is MNHEY and CDR2 SMNVEV (reference sequence). The DNA of the CDR3 is TGTGCCAGCAAAGCGAACGGGAACACTGAAGCTTTCTTT. Translating gives CASKANGNTEAFF.

The chain employs TRBV30 and TRBJ1-2; possibly TRBD1 for D (6 bases). V was pared by 2 bases and J by 5 bases, with 15 bases between. Germline lookup yields CDR1 GTSNPN and CDR2 SVGIG (reference sequence). The length of the CDR3 is 14 residues. The CDR3 region is CAWSSDRSLYGYTF. The CDR3 DNA sequence: TGTGCCTGGAGTTCCGACAGGAGTCTTTATGGCTACACCTTC.

The genes are TRBV29-1 and TRBJ1-5; no firm D call. Germline V gene data show CDR1 as SQVTM and CDR2 as ANQGSEA. The CDR3 is 13 residues long. V was trimmed by 3 bases and J by 4 bases, leaving 10 bases between them. The CDR3 DNA sequence: TGCAGCGTTGAGGTCGGCGGGAATCAGCCCCAGCATTTT. Translating it yields CSVEVGGNQPQHF.

The chain is built from TRBV5-1 and TRBJ2-7; TRBD2 might be the D (5 bases). This CDR3 region has 14 residues. CDR1 is SGHRS and CDR2 is YFSETQ in the germline V gene. V was cut by 6 bases and J by 5 bases, with 18 bases left in between. CDR3 nucleotide sequence: TGCGCCAGCACCGCCGGTGCGGGTGCGAACGAGCAGTACTTC. It is translated as CASTAGAGANEQYF.

This chain connects TRBV2 to TRBJ2-7; D is undetermined. Germline V gives CDR1 SNHLY, CDR2 FYNNEI. The CDR3 totals 13 residues. V lost 1 base and J 4 bases, leaving 8 bases between the germline ends. Here the CDR3 reads CASSEGPTYEQYF. Here the CDR3 DNA reads TGTGCCAGCAGTGAAGGCCCAACTTACGAGCAGTACTTC.

The gene calls are TRBV6-6 and TRBJ2-3, with TRBD2 matching 7 bases. Per the germline V gene, CDR1 is MNHNY and CDR2 is SVGAGI (reference sequence). V trimming: 7 bases; J trimming: 2 bases; junction bases outside the gene matches: 6. The CDR3 contains 14 residues. DNA of the CDR3: TGTGCCAGCACCAGGGAGGGCTACACAGATACGCAGTATTTT. It is translated as CASTREGYTDTQYF.

The chain uses TRBV10-3 and TRBJ2-7, with 7 bases aligning to TRBD1. This CDR3 contains 16 residues. Germline lookup yields CDR1 ENHRY and CDR2 SYGVKD. The V and J ends lost 7 bases and 0 bases, in that order; junction bases with no gene match: 12. CDR3 sequence (DNA): TGTGCCATCACCCGCCGCACAGGGGTGGGCTCCTACGAGCAGTACTTC. It is translated as CAITRRTGVGSYEQYF.

The chain employs TRBV6-5 and TRBJ1-2, with unresolved D. CDR1 and CDR2 (germline): MNHEY, SVGAGI. The length of the CDR3 is 13 residues. V was cut by 2 bases and J by 1 base, with 5 bases left in between. CDR3: CASSYGNNYGYTF. The CDR3 nucleotides are TGTGCCAGCAGTTACGGCAATAACTATGGCTACACCTTC.

The count of this clone is one. J is TRBJ1-1 and V is TRBV28, with 9 bases lining up with TRBD1. The length of the CDR3 is 13 residues. The germline CDR1 and CDR2 sequences are MDHEN and SYDVKM. Trimming at V came to 9 bases and at J to 5 bases, leaving 7 bases not matched to a gene. CDR3 bases: TGTGCCAGTCCGGGACAGGGATGGACTGAAGCTTTCTTT. It translates to CASPGQGWTEAFF.

To note about this clone: The junction departs from the called germline gene at one end, perhaps through a read error. The CDR3 sequence: CASSTVDMFEF. Written as DNA, the CDR3 is TGTGCCAGCAGCACCGTAGACATGTTCGAATTC. The chain couples TRBV28 to TRBJ1-2; unclear D gene. The CDR3 consists of 11 residues. The germline V gene has CDR1 MDHEN and CDR2 SYDVKM.